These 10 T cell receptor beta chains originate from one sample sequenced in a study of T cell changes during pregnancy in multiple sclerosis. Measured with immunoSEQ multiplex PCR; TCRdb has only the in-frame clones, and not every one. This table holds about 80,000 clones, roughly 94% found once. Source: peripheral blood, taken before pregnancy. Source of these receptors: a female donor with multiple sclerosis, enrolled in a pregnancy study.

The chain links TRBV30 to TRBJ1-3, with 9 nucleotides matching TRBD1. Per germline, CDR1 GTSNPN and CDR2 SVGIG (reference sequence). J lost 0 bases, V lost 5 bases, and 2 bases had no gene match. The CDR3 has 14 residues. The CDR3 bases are TGTGCCTGGGAGACAGGGGGCTCTGGAAACACCATATATTTT. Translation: CAWETGGSGNTIYF.

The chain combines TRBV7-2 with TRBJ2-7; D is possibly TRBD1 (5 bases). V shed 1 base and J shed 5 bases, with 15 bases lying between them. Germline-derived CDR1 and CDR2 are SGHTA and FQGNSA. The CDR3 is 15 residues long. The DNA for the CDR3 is TGTGCCAGCAGCTTAGAAGGGGCAGGTGGCCACGAGCAGTACTTC. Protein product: CASSLEGAGGHEQYF.

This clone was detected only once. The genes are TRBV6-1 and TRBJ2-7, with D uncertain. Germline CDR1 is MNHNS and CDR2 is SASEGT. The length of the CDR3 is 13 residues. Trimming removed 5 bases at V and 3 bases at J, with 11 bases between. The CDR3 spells CASSTDSGYEQYF. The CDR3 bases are TGTGCCAGCAGTACCGACTCGGGCTACGAGCAGTACTTC.

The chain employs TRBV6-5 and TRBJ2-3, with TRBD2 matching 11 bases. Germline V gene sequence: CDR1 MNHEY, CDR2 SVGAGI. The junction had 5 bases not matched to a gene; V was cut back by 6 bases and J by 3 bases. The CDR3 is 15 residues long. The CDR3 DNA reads TGTGCCAGCAGGTTAGCGGGAGGGCCTACAGATACGCAGTATTTT. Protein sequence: CASRLAGGPTDTQYF.

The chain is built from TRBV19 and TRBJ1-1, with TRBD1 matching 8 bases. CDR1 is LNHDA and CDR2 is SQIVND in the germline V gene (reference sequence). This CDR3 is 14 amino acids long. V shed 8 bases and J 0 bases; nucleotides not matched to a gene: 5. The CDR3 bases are TGTGCCAGTTCGTTGACAGGGGTGAACACTGAAGCTTTCTTT. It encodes CASSLTGVNTEAFF.

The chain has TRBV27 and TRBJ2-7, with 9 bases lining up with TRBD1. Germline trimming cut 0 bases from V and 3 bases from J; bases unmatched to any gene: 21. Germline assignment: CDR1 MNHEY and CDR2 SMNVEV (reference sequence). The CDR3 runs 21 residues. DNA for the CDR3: TGTGCCAGCAGTTTATCCATCCGCGGGGACAGGGAGGTCAAAGGGATCTACGAGCAGTACTTC. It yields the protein CASSLSIRGDREVKGIYEQYF.

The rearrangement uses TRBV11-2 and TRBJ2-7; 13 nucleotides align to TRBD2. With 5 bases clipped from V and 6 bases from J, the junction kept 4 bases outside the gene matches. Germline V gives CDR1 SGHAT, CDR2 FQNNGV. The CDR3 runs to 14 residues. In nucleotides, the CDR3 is TGTGCCAGCAGCACGGGACTAGCGGGACTCGAGCAGTACTTC. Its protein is CASSTGLAGLEQYF.

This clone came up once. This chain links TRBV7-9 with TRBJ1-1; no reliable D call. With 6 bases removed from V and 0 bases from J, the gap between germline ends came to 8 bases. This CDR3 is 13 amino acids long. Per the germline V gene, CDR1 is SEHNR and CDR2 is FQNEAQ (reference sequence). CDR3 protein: CASRSSLNTEAFF. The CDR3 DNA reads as TGTGCCAGCAGGTCAAGCTTGAACACTGAAGCTTTCTTT.

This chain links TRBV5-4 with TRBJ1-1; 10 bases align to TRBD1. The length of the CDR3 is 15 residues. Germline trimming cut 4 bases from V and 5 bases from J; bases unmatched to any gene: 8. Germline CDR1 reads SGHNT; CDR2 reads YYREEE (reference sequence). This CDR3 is CASSTPGQGDTEAFF. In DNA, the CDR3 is TGTGCCAGCAGCACCCCCGGACAGGGGGATACTGAAGCTTTCTTT. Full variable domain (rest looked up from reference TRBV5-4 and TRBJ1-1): ETGVTQSPTHLIKTRGQQVTLRCSSQSGHNTVSWYQQALGQGPQFIFQYYREEENGRGNFPPRFSGLQFPNYSSELNVNALELDDSALYLCASSTPGQGDTEAFFGQGTRLTVV.

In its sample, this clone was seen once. The CDR3 is CASSRQAVSNQPQHF. CDR3 DNA: TGTGCCAGCAGTCGACAGGCGGTAAGCAATCAGCCCCAGCATTTT. This chain joins TRBV6-1 and TRBJ1-5, with D possibly matching TRBD1 (6 bases). The germline V gene encodes CDR1 MNHNS and CDR2 SASEGT. The V end was cut by 5 bases, the J end by 1 base, with 12 bases between. This CDR3 has 15 amino acids.